The source of this T cell receptor beta chain is a study of blood T cell repertoires in COVID-19 (TCRdb year 2020). Background on the whole study: The collaborator samples originated in the United States, Italy and Spain and spanned the acute and convalescent phases of COVID-19. The repertoires were released in a freely available public database intended as a resource for research on the immune response to SARS-CoV-2. Nearly every sample came with metadata listing a de-identified subject ID, COVID-19 status, age in years and sex. Subjects who had been exposed to COVID-19, were actively infected with it, or had recovered from it provided the deeply sampled blood TCRbeta repertoires that made up the dataset. The samples were drawn from the first 160 participants of the ongoing ImmuneRACE study and from some 1,300 subjects provided by 6 global collaborators. Where HLA class I and class II types were available, the types were taken from metadata supplied by the sample provider, not from assay-based typing. The prospective study material was composed of cDNA or gDNA derived from T cells, B-cell-depleted T cells, or PBMCs. Broader findings and caveats from the paper: The quantity of clinical and demographic metadata differed by source and by participant and was supplied without curation.

Worth noting for this clone: The antigen this receptor binds is unknown. Per-base quality was not reported, and no clone a single base away is much larger than it.

Collaborating institutions collected whole blood in K2EDTA tubes following their own protocols. For TCRbeta analysis, collaborators shipped samples as frozen whole blood, isolated PBMCs, or DNA extracted from either of those sample types. Trimming costs V 4 bases and J 2 bases, and their ends lie 13 bases apart. The CDR3 goes from the cysteine to the phenylalanine over 16 residues. Only the CDR3 part of the read is kept: 48 bases, read in frame from the first base. CDR1 and CDR2 are read off the germline V gene as SGHRS and YFSETQ. The immunoSEQ Assay, a bias-controlled multiplex PCR, was used to amplify TCRbeta CDR3 regions from genomic DNA. As for the authors' bioinformatics: Within the assay, amplification of reference gene primers was used to estimate how many nucleated cells each sample contained. Sequence reads were collapsed and filtered to measure the absolute abundance of every unique TCRbeta CDR3 rearrangement. Productive Simpson clonality was computed per sample as the square root of Simpson's diversity index over productive rearrangements. Drawn from immuneACCESS, this table holds only the in-frame rearrangements with V and J called that TCRdb kept. Clones are partly lost; checked studies trace under half to an unresolved V gene and leave the rest unexplained. V, J and clone size reflect that table, while D and trimming were determined from the DNA. The sample includes 200,000 to 300,000 clones, with roughly four fifths observed a single time. Of the sample, 9.5% to 15% is held by the ten largest clones.

The chain is made from TRBV5-1 and TRBJ2-6; the D gene is perhaps TRBD1, from 5 matching bases. The sample was peripheral blood. The source is a woman aged 60-75 years with active or convalescent COVID-19. Here is the DNA: TGCGCCAGCAGCCGCTGGCCAGGGCCTGGGGCCAACGTCCTGACTTTC. Translated, this gives CASSRWPGPGANVLTF.